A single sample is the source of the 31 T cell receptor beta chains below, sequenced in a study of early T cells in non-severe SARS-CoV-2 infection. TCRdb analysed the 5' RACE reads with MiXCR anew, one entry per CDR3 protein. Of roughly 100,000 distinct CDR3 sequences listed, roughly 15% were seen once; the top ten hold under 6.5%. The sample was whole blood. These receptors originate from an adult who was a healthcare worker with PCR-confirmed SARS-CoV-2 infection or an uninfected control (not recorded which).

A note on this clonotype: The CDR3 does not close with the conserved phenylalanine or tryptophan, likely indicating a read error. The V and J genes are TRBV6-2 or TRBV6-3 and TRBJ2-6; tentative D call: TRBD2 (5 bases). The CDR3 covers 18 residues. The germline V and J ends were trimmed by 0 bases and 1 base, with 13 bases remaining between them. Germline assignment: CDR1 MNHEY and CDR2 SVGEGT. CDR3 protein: CASSYSPPSGSGANVLTS. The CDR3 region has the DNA TGTGCCAGCAGTTACTCACCCCCGTCGGGGTCTGGGGCCAACGTCCTGACTTCC.

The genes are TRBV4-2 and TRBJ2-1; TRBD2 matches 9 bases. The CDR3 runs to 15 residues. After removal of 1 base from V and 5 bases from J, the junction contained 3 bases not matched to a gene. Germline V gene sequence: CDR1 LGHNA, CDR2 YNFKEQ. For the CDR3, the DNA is TGTGCCAGCAGCCAAGGCGGGGGGGAAAACAATGAGCAGTTCTTC. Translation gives CASSQGGGENNEQFF.

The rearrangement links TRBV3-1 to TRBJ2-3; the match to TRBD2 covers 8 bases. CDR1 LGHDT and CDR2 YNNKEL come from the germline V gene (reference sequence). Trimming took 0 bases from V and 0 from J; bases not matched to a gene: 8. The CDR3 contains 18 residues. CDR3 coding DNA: TGTGCCAGCAGCCAAGATTTCCCCCGGGGGGGCAGCACAGATACGCAGTATTTT. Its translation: CASSQDFPRGGSTDTQYF.

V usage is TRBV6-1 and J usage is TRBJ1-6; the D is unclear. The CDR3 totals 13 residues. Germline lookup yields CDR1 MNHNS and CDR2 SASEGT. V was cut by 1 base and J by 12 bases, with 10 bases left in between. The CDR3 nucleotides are TGTGCCAGCAGTGAAGTGGGTGAGGAACCCCTCCACTTT. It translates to CASSEVGEEPLHF.

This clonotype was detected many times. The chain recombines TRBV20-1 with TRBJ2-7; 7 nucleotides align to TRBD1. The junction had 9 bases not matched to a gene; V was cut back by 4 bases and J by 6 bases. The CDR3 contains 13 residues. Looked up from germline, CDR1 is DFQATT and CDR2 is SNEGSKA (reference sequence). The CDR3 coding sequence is TGCAGTGCTATCCGACAGGGTCTCGGCGAGCAGTACTTC. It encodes CSAIRQGLGEQYF.

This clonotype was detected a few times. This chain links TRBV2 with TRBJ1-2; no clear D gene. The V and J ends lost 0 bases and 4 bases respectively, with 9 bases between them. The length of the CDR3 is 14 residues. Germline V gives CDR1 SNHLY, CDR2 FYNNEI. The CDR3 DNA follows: TGTGCCAGCAGTGAAGCGTCGGGGAGCTATGGCTACACCTTC. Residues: CASSEASGSYGYTF.

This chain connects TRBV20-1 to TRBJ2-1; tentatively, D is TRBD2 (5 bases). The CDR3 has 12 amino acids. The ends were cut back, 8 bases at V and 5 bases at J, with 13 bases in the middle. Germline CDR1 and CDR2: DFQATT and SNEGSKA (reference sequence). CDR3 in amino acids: CSIRERDNEQFF. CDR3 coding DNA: TGCAGTATAAGGGAGAGGGACAATGAGCAGTTCTTC.

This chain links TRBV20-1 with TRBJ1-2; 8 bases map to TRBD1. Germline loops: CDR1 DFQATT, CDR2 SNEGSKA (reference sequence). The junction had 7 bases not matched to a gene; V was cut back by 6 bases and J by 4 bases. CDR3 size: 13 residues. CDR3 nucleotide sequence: TGCAGTGCCCGGGACAGGAATCGCTATGGCTACACCTTC. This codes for CSARDRNRYGYTF.

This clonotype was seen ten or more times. In DNA, the CDR3 is TGTGCCAGCAGGGGGGACAGCTACGAGCAGTACTTC. Protein: CASRGDSYEQYF. The chain has TRBV28 and TRBJ2-7; 7 bases align to TRBD1. Losses at the gene ends were 6 bases for V and 3 bases for J; bases not matched to a gene: 2. CDR3 length: 12 amino acids. CDR1 and CDR2 from the germline V gene are MDHEN and SYDVKM.

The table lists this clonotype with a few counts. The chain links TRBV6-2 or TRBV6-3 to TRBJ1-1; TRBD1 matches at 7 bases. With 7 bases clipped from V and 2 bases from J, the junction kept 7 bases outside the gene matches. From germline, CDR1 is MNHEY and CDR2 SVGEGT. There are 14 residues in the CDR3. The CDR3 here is CASTRRQGNTEAFF. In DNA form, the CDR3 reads TGTGCCAGCACCCGGCGACAGGGAAACACTGAAGCTTTCTTT.

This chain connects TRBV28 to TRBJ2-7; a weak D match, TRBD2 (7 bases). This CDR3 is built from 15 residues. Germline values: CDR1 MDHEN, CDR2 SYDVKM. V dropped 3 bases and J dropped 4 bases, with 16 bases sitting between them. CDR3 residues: CASSFPRGARYEQYF. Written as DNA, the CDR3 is TGTGCCAGCAGTTTCCCCCGGGGGGCGCGTTACGAGCAGTACTTC.

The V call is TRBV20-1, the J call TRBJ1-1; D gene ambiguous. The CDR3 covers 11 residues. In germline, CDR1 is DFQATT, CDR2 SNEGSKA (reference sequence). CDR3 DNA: TGCGGTAAGCGGGGGAACACTGAAGCTTTCTTT. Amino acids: CGKRGNTEAFF.

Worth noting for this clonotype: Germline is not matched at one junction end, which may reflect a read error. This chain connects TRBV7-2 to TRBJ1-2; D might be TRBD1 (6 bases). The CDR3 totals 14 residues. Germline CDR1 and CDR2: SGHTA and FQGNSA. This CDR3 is CASSIAQGPYGYTF. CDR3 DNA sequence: TGTGCCAGCAGCATAGCCCAGGGGCCCTATGGCTACACCTTC.

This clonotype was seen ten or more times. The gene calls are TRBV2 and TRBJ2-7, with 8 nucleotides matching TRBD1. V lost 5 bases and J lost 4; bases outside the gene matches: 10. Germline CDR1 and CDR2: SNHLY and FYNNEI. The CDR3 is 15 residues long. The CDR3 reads CASSQDRGGTYEQYF. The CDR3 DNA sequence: TGTGCCAGCAGTCAAGACAGGGGAGGAACTTACGAGCAGTACTTC.

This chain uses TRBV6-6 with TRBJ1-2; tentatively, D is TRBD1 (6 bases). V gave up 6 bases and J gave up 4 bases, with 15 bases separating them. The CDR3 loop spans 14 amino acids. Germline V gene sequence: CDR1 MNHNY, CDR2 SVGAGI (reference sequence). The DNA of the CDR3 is TGTGCCAGCAGGAGGGGGGCCAAGGCCTATGGCTACACCTTC. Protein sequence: CASRRGAKAYGYTF.

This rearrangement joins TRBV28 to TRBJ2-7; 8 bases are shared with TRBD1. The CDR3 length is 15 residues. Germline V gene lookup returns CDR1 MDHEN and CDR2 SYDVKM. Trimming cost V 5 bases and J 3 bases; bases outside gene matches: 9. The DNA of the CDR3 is TGTGCCAGCAGTCTCTACAGGGGGTCATTCTACGAGCAGTACTTC. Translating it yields CASSLYRGSFYEQYF. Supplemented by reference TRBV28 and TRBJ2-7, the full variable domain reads DVKVTQSSRYLVKRTGEKVFLECVQDMDHENMFWYRQDPGLGLRLIYFSYDVKMKEKGDIPEGYSVSREKKERFSLILESASTNQTSMYLCASSLYRGSFYEQYFGPGTRLTVT.

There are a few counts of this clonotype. CDR3 sequence (DNA): TGTGCCAGCAGCCCACTAGGAGCTGAGCAGTTCTTC. Translating gives CASSPLGAEQFF. The chain uses TRBV7-9 and TRBJ2-1; a possible D gene is TRBD2 (5 bases). The CDR3 sequence is 12 residues long. Trimming left V 5 bases short and J 9 bases short, with 11 bases between. Germline V CDR1 and CDR2: SEHNR, FQNEAQ (reference sequence).

CDR3 loop: CASRQTSANEQFF. The CDR3 nucleotides are TGTGCCAGTAGGCAGACTAGCGCCAATGAGCAGTTCTTC. The chain employs TRBV19 and TRBJ2-1; 8 bases are shared with TRBD2. The V gene end was trimmed by 6 bases and the J gene end by 6 bases; junction bases not matched to a gene: 4. Germline CDR1 is LNHDA and CDR2 is SQIVND (reference sequence). This CDR3 is built from 13 residues.

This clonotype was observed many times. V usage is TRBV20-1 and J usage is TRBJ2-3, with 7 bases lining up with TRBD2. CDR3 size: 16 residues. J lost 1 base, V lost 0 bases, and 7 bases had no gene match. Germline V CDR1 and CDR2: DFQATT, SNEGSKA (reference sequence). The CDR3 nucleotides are TGCAGTGCTAGAGATGCCAAGCGGGGCGGCACAGATACGCAGTATTTT. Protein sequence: CSARDAKRGGTDTQYF.

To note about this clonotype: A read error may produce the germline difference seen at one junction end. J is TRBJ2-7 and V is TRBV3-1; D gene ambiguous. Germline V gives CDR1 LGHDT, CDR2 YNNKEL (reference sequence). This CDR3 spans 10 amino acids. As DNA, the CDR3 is TGTGCCAGCAGCTTAAGACTGATATGCTTC. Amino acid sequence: CASSLRLICF.

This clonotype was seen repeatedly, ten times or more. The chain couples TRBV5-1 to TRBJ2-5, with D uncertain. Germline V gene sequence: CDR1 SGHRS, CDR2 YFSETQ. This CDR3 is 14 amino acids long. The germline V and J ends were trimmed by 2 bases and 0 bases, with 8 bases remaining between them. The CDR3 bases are TGCGCCAGCAGCTTACCCCAGGACCAAGAGACCCAGTACTTC. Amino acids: CASSLPQDQETQYF.

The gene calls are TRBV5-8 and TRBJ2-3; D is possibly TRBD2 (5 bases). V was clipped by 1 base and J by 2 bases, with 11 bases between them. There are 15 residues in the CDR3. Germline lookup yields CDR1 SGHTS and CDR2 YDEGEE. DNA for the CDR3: TGTGCCAGCAGCTTGTTAGTTAGCGACACAGATACGCAGTATTTT. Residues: CASSLLVSDTDTQYF.

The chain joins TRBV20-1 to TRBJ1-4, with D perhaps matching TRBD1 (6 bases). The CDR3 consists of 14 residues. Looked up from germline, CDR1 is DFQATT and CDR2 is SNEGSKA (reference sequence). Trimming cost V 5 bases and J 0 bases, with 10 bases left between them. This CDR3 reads CSALRQATNEKLFF. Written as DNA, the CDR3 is TGCAGTGCTCTTCGACAGGCAACTAATGAAAAACTGTTTTTT.

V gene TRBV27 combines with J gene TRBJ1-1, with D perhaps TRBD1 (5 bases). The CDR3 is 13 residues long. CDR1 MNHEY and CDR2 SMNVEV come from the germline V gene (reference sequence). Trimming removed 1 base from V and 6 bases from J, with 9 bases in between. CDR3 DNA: TGTGCCAGCAGTTTATTTGCGGGGGCTGAAGCTTTCTTT. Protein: CASSLFAGAEAFF.

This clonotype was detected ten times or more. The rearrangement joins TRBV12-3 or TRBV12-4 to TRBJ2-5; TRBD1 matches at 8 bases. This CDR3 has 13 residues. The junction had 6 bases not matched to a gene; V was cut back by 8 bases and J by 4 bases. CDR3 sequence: CASGQGAGETQYF. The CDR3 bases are TGTGCCAGCGGGCAGGGGGCGGGAGAGACCCAGTACTTC.

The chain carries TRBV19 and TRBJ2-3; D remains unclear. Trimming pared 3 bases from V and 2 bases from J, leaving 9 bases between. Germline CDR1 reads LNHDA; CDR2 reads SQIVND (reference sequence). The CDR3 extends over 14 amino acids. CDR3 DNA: TGTGCCAGTAGTATTCCCGGCGCCACAGATACGCAGTATTTT. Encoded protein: CASSIPGATDTQYF.

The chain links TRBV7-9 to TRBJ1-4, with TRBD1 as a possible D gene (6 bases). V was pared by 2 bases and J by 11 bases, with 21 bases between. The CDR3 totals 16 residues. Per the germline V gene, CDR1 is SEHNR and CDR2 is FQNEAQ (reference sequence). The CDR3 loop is CASSLSVRDTYPKLFF. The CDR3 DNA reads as TGTGCCAGCAGCTTATCTGTTCGGGACACCTACCCCAAACTGTTTTTT.

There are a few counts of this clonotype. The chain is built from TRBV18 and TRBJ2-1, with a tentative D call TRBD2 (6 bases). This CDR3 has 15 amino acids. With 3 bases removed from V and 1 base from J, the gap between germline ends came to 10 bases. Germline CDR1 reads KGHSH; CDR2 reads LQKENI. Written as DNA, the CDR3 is TGTGCCAGCTCACCCCGGGAGATTTCCTACAATGAGCAGTTCTTC. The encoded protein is CASSPREISYNEQFF.

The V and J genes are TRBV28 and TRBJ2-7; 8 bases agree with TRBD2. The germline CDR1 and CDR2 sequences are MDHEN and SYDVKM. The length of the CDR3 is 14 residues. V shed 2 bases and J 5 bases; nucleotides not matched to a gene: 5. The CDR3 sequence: CASSLPRGGHEQYF. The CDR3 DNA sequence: TGTGCCAGCAGTTTACCCCGGGGGGGTCACGAGCAGTACTTC. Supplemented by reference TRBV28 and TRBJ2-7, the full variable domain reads DVKVTQSSRYLVKRTGEKVFLECVQDMDHENMFWYRQDPGLGLRLIYFSYDVKMKEKGDIPEGYSVSREKKERFSLILESASTNQTSMYLCASSLPRGGHEQYFGPGTRLTVT.

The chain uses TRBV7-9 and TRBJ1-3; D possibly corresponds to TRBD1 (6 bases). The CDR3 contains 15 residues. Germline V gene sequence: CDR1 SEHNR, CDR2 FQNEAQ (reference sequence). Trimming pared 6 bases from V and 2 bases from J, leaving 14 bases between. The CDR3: CASSYTGWTGNTIYF. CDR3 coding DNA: TGTGCCAGCAGTTATACAGGGTGGACTGGAAACACCATATATTTT.

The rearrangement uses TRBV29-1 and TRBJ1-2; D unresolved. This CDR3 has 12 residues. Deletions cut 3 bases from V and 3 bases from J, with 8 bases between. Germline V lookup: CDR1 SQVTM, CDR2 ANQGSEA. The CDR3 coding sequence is TGCAGCGTTGATGAAGAGGACTATGGCTACACCTTC. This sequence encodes CSVDEEDYGYTF.